This T cell receptor (beta chain) was found in a study of identical twins. CDR1 and CDR2 (germline): KGHDR, SFDVKD. V was cut by 4 bases and J by 2 bases, with 14 bases left in between. CDR3 length: 16 amino acids. One entry per CDR3 protein, called by TCRdb with MiXCR from the 5' RACE reads. The table records some 1,700,000 distinct CDR3 sequences, 25% to 35% of them present only once. In this sample, this clonotype turned up a few times. This sequence originates from a newborn girl in good health. Sample: cord blood. The chain employs TRBV24-1 and TRBJ1-5; tentatively, D is TRBD1 (6 bases). CDR3 sequence (DNA): TGTGCCACCAGTGAGGGGGGCCATGGTGGCAATCAGCCCCAGCATTTT. It translates to CATSEGGHGGNQPQHF.